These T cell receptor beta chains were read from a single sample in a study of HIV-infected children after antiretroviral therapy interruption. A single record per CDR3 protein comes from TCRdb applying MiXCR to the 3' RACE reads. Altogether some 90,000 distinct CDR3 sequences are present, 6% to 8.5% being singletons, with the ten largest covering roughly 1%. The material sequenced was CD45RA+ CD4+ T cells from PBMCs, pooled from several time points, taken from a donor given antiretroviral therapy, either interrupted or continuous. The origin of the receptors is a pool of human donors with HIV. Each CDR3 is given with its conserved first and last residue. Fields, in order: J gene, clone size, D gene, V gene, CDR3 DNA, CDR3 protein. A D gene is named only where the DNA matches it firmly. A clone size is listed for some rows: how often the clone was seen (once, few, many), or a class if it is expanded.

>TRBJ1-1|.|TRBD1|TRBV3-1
TGTGCCAGCAGGGAACGACAGGGCTGGAACACTGAAGCTTTCTTT
CASRERQGWNTEAFF
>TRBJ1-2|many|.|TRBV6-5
TGTGCCAGCAGTTACGTGTCAGGGGAGGGCTACACCTTC
CASSYVSGEGYTF
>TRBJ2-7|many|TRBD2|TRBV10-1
TGCGCCAGCAGTGAGCATCGGGGGGACGAGCAGTACTTC
CASSEHRGDEQYF
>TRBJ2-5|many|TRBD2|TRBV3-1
TGTGCCAGCAGCCAAGATCCCCGACTAGCGGGAGAAGAGACCCAGTACTTC
CASSQDPRLAGEETQYF
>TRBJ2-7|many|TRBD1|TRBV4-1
TGCGCCAGCAGCCCGGCGGGACAGGGAGGGGGCTACTACTACGAGCAGTACTTC
CASSPAGQGGGYYYEQYF
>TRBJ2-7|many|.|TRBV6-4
TGTGCCAGCAGTGTCTACGAGCAGTACTTC
CASSVYEQYF
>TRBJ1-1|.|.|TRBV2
TGTGCCAGCAGTGGCCCTATGGGCGGCGGCACTGAAGCTTTCTTT
CASSGPMGGGTEAFF
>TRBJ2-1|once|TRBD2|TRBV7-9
TGTGCCAGCAGCTTAAGGACTAGCGGGAGACACGATGAGCAGTTCTTC
CASSLRTSGRHDEQFF
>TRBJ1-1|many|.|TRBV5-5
TGTGCCAGCAGCTTAAACGTGAACACTGAAGCTTTCTTT
CASSLNVNTEAFF
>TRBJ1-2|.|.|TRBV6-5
TGTGCCAGCAGCCACTCTAAGGATGGCTACACCTTC
CASSHSKDGYTF
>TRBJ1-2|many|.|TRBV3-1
TGTGCCAGCAGCCAAGATGGGGGGTTGCATGGCTACACCTTC
CASSQDGGLHGYTF
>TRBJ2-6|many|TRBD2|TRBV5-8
TGTGCCAGCAGCTTCGGCCAAGCGGGGGGGGCCAACGTCCTGACTTTC
CASSFGQAGGANVLTF
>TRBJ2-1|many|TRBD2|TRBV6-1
TGTGCCAGCACCCTGACTAGCGGAGCCTACAATGAGCAGTTCTTC
CASTLTSGAYNEQFF
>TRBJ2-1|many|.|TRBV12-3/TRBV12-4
TGTGCCAGCAGTTTACCACGGCCGCGGATCGATGAGCAGTTCTTC
CASSLPRPRIDEQFF
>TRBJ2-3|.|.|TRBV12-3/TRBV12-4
TGTGCCAGCAGTTTCCGGCGGGAAGGCAGCACAGATACGCAGTATTTT
CASSFRREGSTDTQYF
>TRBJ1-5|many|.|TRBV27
TGTGCCAGCAGTCGCGGGACGGGCAATCAGCCCCAGCATTTT
CASSRGTGNQPQHF
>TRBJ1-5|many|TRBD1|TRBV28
TGTGCCAGCAGTTTAGGACAGGGGAGTCAGCCCCAGCATTTT
CASSLGQGSQPQHF
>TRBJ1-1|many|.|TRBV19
TGTGCCAGTAGTATCTTTTGGAGTAAGTCCACTGAAGCTTTCTTT
CASSIFWSKSTEAFF
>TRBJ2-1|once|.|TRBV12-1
TGTGCCAGCAGCTCACGTCCTCGGGACGGTTACTCCTACAATGAGCAGTTCTTC
CASSSRPRDGYSYNEQFF
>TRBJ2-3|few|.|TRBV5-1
TGCGCCAGCAGTGTCGGGCCGCGTTTTCAGCGTTCAACAGATACGCAGTATTTT
CASSVGPRFQRSTDTQYF
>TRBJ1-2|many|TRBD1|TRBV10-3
TGTGCCATCAGTGAGCCGGGACAGGGTGATGGCTACACCTTC
CAISEPGQGDGYTF
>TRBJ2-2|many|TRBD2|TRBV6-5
TGTGCCAGCAGTCCGATTGTGGGACTAGCGGGGGGGATGAACACCGGGGAGCTGTTTTTT
CASSPIVGLAGGMNTGELFF
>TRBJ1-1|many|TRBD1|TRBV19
TGTGCCAGTAGTCCAGACAGGGACACTGAAGCTTTCTTT
CASSPDRDTEAFF
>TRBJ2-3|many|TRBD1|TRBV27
TGTGCCAGCAGCCCCCGGGACAGGGGGAAAGATACGCAGTATTTT
CASSPRDRGKDTQYF
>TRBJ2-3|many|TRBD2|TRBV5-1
TGCGCCAGCAGCTCCCCCGGGGGGAGGAGCACAGATACGCAGTATTTT
CASSSPGGRSTDTQYF
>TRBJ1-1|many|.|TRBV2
TGTGCCAGCCAACAGAACACTGAAGCTTTCTTT
CASQQNTEAFF
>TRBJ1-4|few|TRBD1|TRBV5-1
TGCGCCAGCAGCTCCGGGACAGGGGGCGAGGCTAATGAAAAACTGTTTTTT
CASSSGTGGEANEKLFF
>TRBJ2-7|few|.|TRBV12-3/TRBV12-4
TGTGCCAGCAGGAAACCCGGGCCTACCACCACCTACTTC
CASRKPGPTTTYF
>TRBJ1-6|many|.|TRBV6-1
TGTGCCAGCAGTGAGTCAAGGGAGATACCCCTCCACTTT
CASSESREIPLHF
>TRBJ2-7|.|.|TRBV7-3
TGTGCCAGCAGCTTAGAAATCATCGACGAGCAGTACTTC
CASSLEIIDEQYF
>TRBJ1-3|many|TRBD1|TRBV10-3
TGTGCCATCCGGACAGGAACTTCTGGAAACACCATATATTTT
CAIRTGTSGNTIYF